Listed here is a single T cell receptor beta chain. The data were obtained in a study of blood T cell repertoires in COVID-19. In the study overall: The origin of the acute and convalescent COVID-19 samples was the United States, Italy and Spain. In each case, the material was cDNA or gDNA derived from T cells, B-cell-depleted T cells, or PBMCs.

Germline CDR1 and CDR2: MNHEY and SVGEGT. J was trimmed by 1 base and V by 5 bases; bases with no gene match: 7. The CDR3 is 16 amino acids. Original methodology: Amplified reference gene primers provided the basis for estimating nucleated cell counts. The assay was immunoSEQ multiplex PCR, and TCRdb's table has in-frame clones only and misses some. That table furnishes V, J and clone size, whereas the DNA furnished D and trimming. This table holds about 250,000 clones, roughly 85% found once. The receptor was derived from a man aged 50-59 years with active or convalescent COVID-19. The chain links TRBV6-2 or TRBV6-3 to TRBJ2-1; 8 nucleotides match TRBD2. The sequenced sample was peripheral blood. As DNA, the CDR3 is TGTGCCAGCAGTGGGCCCGGGACTAGTTCCTACAATGAGCAGTTCTTC. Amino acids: CASSGPGTSSYNEQFF.